A selection of T cell receptor beta chains follows, all from one sample in a study of blood T cell repertoires in COVID-19. Some clones are missing from TCRdb's copy, which holds only in-frame ones; the method was immunoSEQ multiplex PCR. The sample consists of some 150,000 clones, 75% to 95% of them appearing once. The sequencing sample was made of peripheral blood. Receptors were obtained from a middle-aged man with acute or convalescent COVID-19. Both conserved end residues are part of each CDR3. The D gene is left open where the match is weak. Expanded clones get a size class; other rows say once, few or many, or leave the size out.

>TRBJ2-5|NA|NA|TRBV6-5|13
CASSWGEKETQYF
TGTGCCAGCAGTTGGGGAGAAAAAGAGACCCAGTACTTC
>TRBJ2-1|NA|once|TRBV7-9|13
CASSPVSYNEQFF
TGTGCCAGCAGTCCCGTCTCCTACAATGAGCAGTTCTTC
>TRBJ2-3|TRBD2|NA|TRBV28|15
CAAQEAGGGTDTQYF
TGTGCCGCCCAGGAGGCGGGGGGGGGCACAGATACGCAGTATTTT
>TRBJ2-5|NA|NA|TRBV7-9|13
CASSREASETQYF
TGTGCCAGCAGCCGTGAGGCTAGTGAGACCCAGTACTTC
>TRBJ1-1|NA|once|TRBV6-5|13
CASSLGGGTEAFF
TGTGCCAGCAGTCTGGGGGGGGGCACTGAAGCTTTCTTT
>TRBJ2-2|TRBD2|NA|TRBV2|15
CASSEMTSSYGELFF
TGTGCCAGCAGTGAAATGACTAGCAGCTACGGGGAGCTGTTTTTT
>TRBJ1-4|NA|NA|TRBV4-1|13
CASSPKLNEKLFF
TGCGCCAGCAGCCCGAAACTAAATGAAAAACTGTTTTTT
>TRBJ1-4|NA|NA|TRBV30|14
CACPVGGSNEKLFF
TGTGCCTGTCCAGTGGGGGGGTCTAATGAAAAACTGTTTTTT
>TRBJ2-1|NA|NA|TRBV12-3/TRBV12-4|12
CASSLGGNEQFF
TGTGCCAGCAGCCTGGGGGGCAATGAGCAGTTCTTC
>TRBJ2-5|NA|NA|TRBV7-9|13
CASSPVYQETQYF
TGTGCCAGCAGCCCGGTGTACCAAGAGACCCAGTACTTC
>TRBJ1-5|TRBD1|NA|TRBV7-9|16
CASSLSQGASNQPQHF
TGTGCCAGCAGCTTATCCCAGGGGGCTAGCAATCAGCCCCAGCATTTT
>TRBJ1-2|NA|once|TRBV6-6|13
CASSGRAKRGYTF
TGTGCCAGCAGCGGCAGGGCGAAAAGGGGCTACACCTTC
>TRBJ1-5|NA|once|TRBV7-2|15
CASSWGSDRFQPQHF
TGTGCCAGCAGCTGGGGTTCGGACAGATTTCAGCCCCAGCATTTT
>TRBJ1-5|TRBD1|NA|TRBV30|16
CAWSVRTGASNQPQHF
TGTGCCTGGAGTGTCCGTACAGGGGCGAGCAATCAGCCCCAGCATTTT
>TRBJ1-5|TRBD1|NA|TRBV7-2|15
CASSLGTGVNQPQHF
TGTGCCAGCAGCTTAGGTACAGGGGTCAATCAGCCCCAGCATTTT
>TRBJ2-3|TRBD2|NA|TRBV6-2/TRBV6-3|17
CASSFALAGASTDTQYF
TGTGCCAGCAGTTTCGCACTAGCGGGGGCTAGCACAGATACGCAGTATTTT
>TRBJ1-1|NA|NA|TRBV30|13
CAWSAGVNTEAFF
TGTGCCTGGAGTGCGGGGGTTAACACTGAAGCTTTCTTT
>TRBJ2-3|TRBD2|NA|TRBV28|14
CASTAGVWTDTQYF
TGTGCCAGCACCGCGGGGGTGTGGACAGATACGCAGTATTTT
>TRBJ2-2|TRBD2|NA|TRBV15|16
CATSSLRLADTGELFF
TGTGCCACCAGCAGCCTAAGACTAGCGGACACCGGGGAGCTGTTTTTT
>TRBJ2-2|NA|NA|TRBV19|14
CASLRGADTGELFF
TGTGCCTCCCTCCGGGGGGCGGACACCGGGGAGCTGTTTTTT
>TRBJ2-2|TRBD2|once|TRBV6-2/TRBV6-3|16
CASSYSAGGLTGELFF
TGTGCCAGCAGTTACTCGGCGGGGGGGCTTACCGGGGAGCTGTTTTTT
>TRBJ1-2|TRBD1|NA|TRBV2|15
CASSTWDRDENGYTF
TGTGCCAGCAGTACCTGGGACAGGGATGAGAACGGCTACACCTTC
>TRBJ1-1|NA|NA|TRBV14|11
CASSRGVEAFF
TGTGCCAGCAGCCGAGGAGTTGAAGCTTTCTTT
>TRBJ1-1|NA|NA|TRBV30|15
CAWSRMGSSASEAFF
TGTGCCTGGAGTCGTATGGGCAGCTCTGCCTCTGAAGCTTTCTTT
>TRBJ2-7|NA|NA|TRBV30|13
CAWSAGGEGEQYF
TGTGCCTGGAGTGCTGGAGGAGAGGGCGAGCAGTACTTC
>TRBJ1-1|TRBD1|few|TRBV6-1|16
CASSDLGQGWGTEAFF
TGTGCCAGCAGTGATCTTGGACAGGGTTGGGGCACTGAAGCTTTCTTT
>TRBJ1-5|TRBD1|NA|TRBV9|18
CASSVDRQGFVNYQPQHF
TGTGCCAGCAGCGTAGACCGACAGGGGTTCGTGAATTATCAGCCCCAGCATTTT
>TRBJ2-3|TRBD1|NA|TRBV30|15
CAWNTGTGYRDTQYF
TGTGCCTGGAATACCGGGACAGGATATAGAGATACGCAGTATTTT
>TRBJ1-5|NA|NA|TRBV6-2/TRBV6-3|14
CASSSRDRNQPQHF
TGTGCCAGCAGTTCGCGGGATCGCAATCAGCCCCAGCATTTT
>TRBJ2-1|TRBD1|NA|TRBV16|15
CASSLEQGSYNEQFF
TGTGCCAGCAGCCTCGAACAGGGGTCCTACAATGAGCAGTTCTTC
>TRBJ2-3|TRBD2|NA|TRBV19|17
CASSIDFRTSETDTQYF
TGTGCCAGTAGTATAGATTTCCGGACTAGCGAGACAGATACGCAGTATTTT
>TRBJ1-1|TRBD1|NA|TRBV27|14
CASRQTGVNTEAFF
TGTGCCAGCAGACAGACAGGGGTCAACACTGAAGCTTTCTTT
>TRBJ2-2|TRBD2|NA|TRBV10-3|15
CAINSGTSDTGELFF
TGTGCCATCAATTCCGGGACTAGCGACACCGGGGAGCTGTTTTTT
>TRBJ1-1|TRBD1|NA|TRBV19|14
CASSMGQGLTEAFF
TGTGCCAGTAGCATGGGACAGGGGCTTACTGAAGCTTTCTTT
>TRBJ2-3|NA|NA|TRBV9|15
CASSVEAESTDTQYF
TGTGCCAGCAGCGTAGAGGCGGAGAGCACAGATACGCAGTATTTT
>TRBJ2-3|TRBD2|few|TRBV6-1|15
CASSEAETSSFTQYF
TGTGCCAGCAGTGAAGCGGAGACTAGCTCGTTTACGCAGTATTTT
>TRBJ2-1|NA|NA|TRBV5-1|14
CASSGEIIGNEQFF
TGCGCCAGCAGCGGGGAGATCATTGGGAATGAGCAGTTCTTC
>TRBJ1-5|TRBD1|NA|TRBV5-1|14
CASSPGQGNQPQHF
TGCGCCAGCAGCCCGGGACAGGGGAACCAGCCCCAGCATTTT
>TRBJ1-1|TRBD1|NA|TRBV6-6|14
CASSYRIDRGEAFF
TGTGCCAGCAGTTACCGGATAGACAGGGGCGAAGCTTTCTTT
>TRBJ1-5|NA|NA|TRBV6-1|17
CASSEGIAGAEDQPQHF
TGTGCCAGCAGTGAAGGGATAGCGGGGGCCGAGGATCAGCCCCAGCATTTT
>TRBJ2-7|TRBD2|NA|TRBV7-2|17
CASSRSSGSTEPYEQYF
TGTGCCAGCAGCAGGAGTAGCGGGAGTACGGAACCCTACGAGCAGTACTTC
>TRBJ2-7|NA|NA|TRBV3-1/TRBV3-2|18
CASSQDRKWGHLSYEQYF
TGTGCCAGCAGCCAAGATCGGAAGTGGGGACACCTCTCCTACGAGCAGTACTTC
>TRBJ1-2|NA|NA|TRBV6-5|15
CASSYEENTNYGYTF
TGTGCCAGCAGTTACGAGGAGAATACTAACTATGGCTACACCTTC
>TRBJ1-2|TRBD1|NA|TRBV13|15
CASSPRTGNGYGYTF
TGTGCCAGCAGCCCGAGGACAGGGAATGGGTATGGCTACACCTTC
>TRBJ2-2|TRBD1|NA|TRBV18|16
CASSPLGQGNTGELFF
TGTGCCAGCTCACCGTTGGGACAGGGTAACACCGGGGAGCTGTTTTTT
>TRBJ2-6|NA|NA|TRBV28|15
CASGGYFPGANVLTF
TGTGCCAGCGGGGGGTACTTTCCTGGGGCCAACGTCCTGACTTTC
>TRBJ2-3|NA|NA|TRBV28|17
CASSLGALARPTDTQYF
TGTGCCAGCAGCCTAGGGGCGTTAGCCAGGCCCACAGATACGCAGTATTTT
>TRBJ1-5|NA|NA|TRBV28|15
CASSLMRRSMIFQHF
TGTGCCAGCAGTTTAATGCGGCGTTCCATGATTTTCCAGCATTTT
>TRBJ1-1|TRBD1|NA|TRBV18|14
CASSPDRGNTEAFF
TGTGCCAGCTCACCAGACAGGGGTAACACTGAAGCTTTCTTT
>TRBJ2-5|TRBD2|NA|TRBV11-2|16
CASSLVGTSAQETQYF
TGTGCCAGCAGCTTAGTGGGAACTAGCGCCCAAGAGACCCAGTACTTC
>TRBJ2-2|TRBD1|NA|TRBV7-3|15
CASSLGTANTGELFF
TGTGCCAGCAGCCTAGGGACAGCGAACACCGGGGAGCTGTTTTTT
>TRBJ2-3|NA|NA|TRBV2|13
CASSEQGADTQYF
TGTGCCAGCAGTGAGCAGGGTGCAGATACGCAGTATTTT
>TRBJ2-7|NA|NA|TRBV27|15
CASSLFVGPTYEQYF
TGTGCCAGCAGTTTATTTGTGGGCCCCACCTACGAGCAGTACTTC
>TRBJ1-1|NA|NA|TRBV2|13
CASSLLESTEAFF
TGTGCCAGCAGTCTATTGGAGAGCACTGAAGCTTTCTTT